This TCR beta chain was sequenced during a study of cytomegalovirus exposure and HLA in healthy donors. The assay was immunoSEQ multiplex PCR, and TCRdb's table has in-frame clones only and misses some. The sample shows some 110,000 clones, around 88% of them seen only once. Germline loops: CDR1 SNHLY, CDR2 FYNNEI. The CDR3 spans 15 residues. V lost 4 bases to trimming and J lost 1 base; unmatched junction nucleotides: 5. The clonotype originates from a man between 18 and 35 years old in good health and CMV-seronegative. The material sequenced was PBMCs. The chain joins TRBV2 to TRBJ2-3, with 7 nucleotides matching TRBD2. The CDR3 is CASSGSGIGTDTQYF. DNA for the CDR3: TGTGCCAGCAGTGGGAGCGGGATTGGCACAGATACGCAGTATTTT.